These 2 T cell receptor beta chains were sequenced from one sample in a study of identical twins. TCRdb re-called the 5' RACE reads with MiXCR, one entry per CDR3 protein. The repertoire consists of about 500,000 distinct CDR3 sequences, with roughly 13% occurring once and the leading ten covering approximately 0.98%. The sample was also reused in another study, on yellow fever vaccine responses in identical twins.

Sequencing was carried out using CD4+ T cells sorted from blood. The origin of the receptors is a woman between 18 and 29 years old in good health.

This clonotype was observed many times. The chain links TRBV7-2 to TRBJ2-3; D possibly matches TRBD1 or TRBD2 (5 bases each). Deletions cut 7 bases from V and 8 bases from J, with 19 bases between. The CDR3 loop spans 14 amino acids. Germline CDR1 reads SGHTA; CDR2 reads FQGNSA. Written as DNA, the CDR3 is TGTGCCAGCACCCCGGGACGAAACTTTCTTACGCAGTATTTT. It yields the protein CASTPGRNFLTQYF.

In this sample, this clonotype turned up a few times. The chain combines TRBV19 with TRBJ2-2; D not certain. The V end lost 3 bases, the J end lost 1 base, and 6 bases lay between the germline ends. CDR3 length equals 14 residues. CDR1 is LNHDA, CDR2 SQIVND, per germline (reference sequence). CDR3 amino acids: CASSIFENTGELFF. CDR3 coding DNA: TGTGCCAGTAGTATTTTCGAGAACACCGGGGAGCTGTTTTTT.